Below, 20 T cell receptor beta chains from the same sample are listed, as sequenced in a study of beta chain features in type 1 diabetes (dated by TCRdb to 2016 to 2018). The library was made by the immunoSEQ multiplex PCR assay. The entire amount of isolated RNA was reverse transcribed using the High Capacity cDNA Reverse Transcription Kit, so the sequenced TCRB transcripts were expressed ones. TCRdb stores this immuneACCESS table with in-frame sequences only. Part of the clones is absent; in the studies checked, under half of the shortfall reflects unresolved V genes, and no reason is known for the rest. The sample table holds over 600,000 clones, of which approximately 13% were seen once. The leading ten clones occupy more than 0.1% of the sample. These receptors' targets are unknown. On the study overall, not on this receptor specifically: In all four CD4+ subsets, TCRB CDR3 length was moderately but significantly shorter in type 1 diabetes patients.

The specimen sequenced was naive CD4+ T cells from blood. What this sample's cell subset or site label stands for: true naive CD4+ T cells. The receptors were gathered from a man aged 25 to 45 with type 1 diabetes.

The V call is TRBV14, the J call TRBJ2-7; D could derive from TRBD1 or TRBD2 (6 bases each). V gave up 4 bases and J gave up 3 bases, with 16 bases separating them. The CDR3 covers 15 residues. In germline, CDR1 is SGHDN, CDR2 FVKESK. This CDR3 reads CASSRTAGGDYEQYF. CDR3 in DNA: TGTGCCAGCAGCCGGACAGCGGGTGGGGACTACGAGCAGTACTTC.

The rearrangement joins TRBV28 to TRBJ1-6, with 10 bases identical to TRBD1. CDR3 size: 15 residues. V shed 3 bases, J shed 9 bases, and the junction held 5 bases outside the gene matches. Germline V gives CDR1 MDHEN, CDR2 SYDVKM. DNA of the CDR3: TGTGCCAGCAGTTTGGGACAGGGGATCGGTTCACCCCTCCACTTT. The encoded protein is CASSLGQGIGSPLHF.

The rearrangement uses TRBV6-6 and TRBJ2-3; 12 nucleotides agree with TRBD2. Germline CDR1 MNHNY, CDR2 SVGAGI (reference sequence). V was clipped by 5 bases and J by 2 bases; unmatched bases: 5. This CDR3 has 16 amino acids. In DNA, the CDR3 is TGTGCCAGCAGTCTACTAGCGGGGGGATCCACAGATACGCAGTATTTT. Residues: CASSLLAGGSTDTQYF.

This clone has just a few counts. The chain uses TRBV7-2 and TRBJ2-3, with 13 bases identical to TRBD2. The junction had 5 bases not matched to a gene; V was cut back by 2 bases and J by 9 bases. Germline lookup yields CDR1 SGHTA and CDR2 FQGNSA. The CDR3 extends over 15 amino acids. The CDR3 is CASSLTSGGAGTQYF. DNA of the CDR3: TGTGCCAGCAGCTTAACTAGCGGGGGGGCCGGAACGCAGTATTTT.

The CDR3 bases are TGTGCCAGCAGCTTTGTCGAGTGGGGAGATGGCTACACCTTC. This gives the protein CASSFVEWGDGYTF. The chain employs TRBV7-8 and TRBJ1-2; unclear D gene. CDR3 length: 14 amino acids. Germline assignment: CDR1 SGHVS and CDR2 FQNEAQ. The ends were cut back, 3 bases at V and 6 bases at J, with 14 bases in the middle.

As DNA, the CDR3 is TGTGCCAGCAGTGAAGCTAAGGGCGGGATTTGGTCACCCCTCCACTTT. This gives the protein CASSEAKGGIWSPLHF. The chain joins TRBV2 to TRBJ1-6; no reliable D call. Germline V lookup: CDR1 SNHLY, CDR2 FYNNEI. Trimming removed 0 bases from V and 10 bases from J, with 16 bases in between. The CDR3 totals 16 residues.

The chain is built from TRBV14 and TRBJ2-7; 9 positions agree with TRBD1. Per germline, CDR1 SGHDN and CDR2 FVKESK. V trimming: 3 bases; J trimming: 5 bases; junction bases outside the gene matches: 8. The CDR3 covers 15 residues. CDR3 DNA: TGTGCCAGCAGCCAGTTCCCGGGACAGGGAGACGAGCAGTACTTC. Protein sequence: CASSQFPGQGDEQYF.

The chain uses TRBV5-6 and TRBJ1-2; D not resolved. The CDR3 totals 14 residues. Trimming cost V 4 bases and J 1 base, with 11 bases left between them. CDR1 and CDR2 (germline): SGHDT, YYEEEE. CDR3 region: CASSGRTFNYGYTF. CDR3 bases: TGTGCCAGCAGCGGACGGACCTTTAACTATGGCTACACCTTC. The whole variable domain, remainder taken from reference TRBV5-6 and TRBJ1-2, is DAGVTQSPTHLIKTRGQQVTLRCSPKSGHDTVSWYQQALGQGPQFIFQYYEEEERQRGNFPDRFSGHQFPNYSSELNVNALLLGDSALYLCASSGRTFNYGYTFGSGTRLTVV.

This clone was observed a few times. V is TRBV4-3 and J is TRBJ2-7, with TRBD1 matching over 9 bases. From germline, CDR1 is LGHNA and CDR2 YSLEER. The CDR3 loop spans 15 amino acids. V was clipped by 5 bases and J by 3 bases; unmatched bases: 8. The CDR3 sequence: CASSAPGQGLYEQYF. The CDR3 DNA is TGCGCCAGCAGCGCCCCGGGACAGGGACTCTACGAGCAGTACTTC.

This clone appeared a few times. V gene TRBV5-8 combines with J gene TRBJ2-3; 7 bases map to TRBD1. The CDR3 consists of 15 residues. V dropped 1 base and J dropped 1; count of bases not matched to a gene: 3. Germline-derived CDR1 and CDR2 are SGHTS and YDEGEE. The CDR3 DNA reads TGTGCCAGCAGCTTGTGGACAGGTCGCACAGATACGCAGTATTTT. It is translated as CASSLWTGRTDTQYF.

This chain links TRBV30 with TRBJ1-2; D gene unclear. Trimming shortened V by 3 bases and J by 4 bases, and 6 bases separated the two germline ends. The CDR3 covers 11 residues. Looked up from germline, CDR1 is GTSNPN and CDR2 is SVGIG (reference sequence). CDR3 coding DNA: TGTGCCTGGAGCCGGGGCTATGGCTACACCTTC. As protein: CAWSRGYGYTF. The variable domain in full, completed from reference TRBV30 and TRBJ1-2, reads SQTIHQWPATLVQPVGSPLSLECTVEGTSNPNLYWYRQAAGRGLQLLFYSVGIGQISSEVPQNLSASRPQDRQFILSSKKLLLSDSGFYLCAWSRGYGYTFGSGTRLTVV.

The chain links TRBV6-5 to TRBJ1-2; D unresolved. V dropped 4 bases and J dropped 7 bases, with 16 bases sitting between them. The V gene's germline CDR1 is MNHEY and CDR2 SVGAGI. The CDR3 runs to 14 residues. The CDR3 DNA reads as TGTGCCAGCAGTTCCGAAGGAGAGGGTATTGGCTACACCTTC. Translated, it gives CASSSEGEGIGYTF.

The genes are TRBV7-6 and TRBJ2-5; D is undetermined. The V and J ends lost 5 bases and 0 bases respectively, with 7 bases between them. The CDR3 totals 13 residues. Germline CDR1 reads SGHVS; CDR2 reads FNYEAQ. In DNA form, the CDR3 reads TGTGCCAGCAGCCCGACGTACCAAGAGACCCAGTACTTC. Protein product: CASSPTYQETQYF.

CDR3: CASSLASIYEQYF. The CDR3, as DNA: TGTGCCAGCAGCTTAGCGTCTATATACGAGCAGTACTTC. The chain carries TRBV7-2 and TRBJ2-7; D ambiguous. The CDR3 totals 13 residues. Trimming shortened V by 0 bases and J by 4 bases, and 7 bases separated the two germline ends. Germline CDR1 SGHTA, CDR2 FQGNSA.

The CDR3 is CASSPNGQLSGANVLTF. CDR3 sequence (DNA): TGTGCCAGCTCACCAAACGGGCAGCTCTCTGGGGCCAACGTCCTGACTTTC. The chain links TRBV18 to TRBJ2-6; D gene unclear. CDR3 size: 17 residues. Trimming pared 2 bases from V and 0 bases from J, leaving 11 bases between. Germline CDR1 reads KGHSH; CDR2 reads LQKENI.

This clone was counted many times. V is TRBV15 and J is TRBJ2-7, with 7 nucleotides matching TRBD1. The CDR3 sequence is 14 residues long. The J segment lost 2 bases and the V segment lost 1 base, leaving 2 bases of the junction unmatched. CDR1 and CDR2 from the germline V gene are LNHNV and YYDKDF (reference sequence). CDR3 loop: CATSRAGTAYEQYF. CDR3 in DNA: TGTGCCACCAGCAGAGCTGGGACAGCCTACGAGCAGTACTTC.

The chain has TRBV29-1 and TRBJ1-2; tentative D call: TRBD1 (5 bases). Trimming took 6 bases from V and 8 from J, leaving 16 bases between them. From germline, CDR1 is SQVTM and CDR2 ANQGSEA. The CDR3 is 12 amino acids. The CDR3 coding sequence is TGCAGCGTAACCTCCTCAGGGAACGGCTACACCTTC. This translates into CSVTSSGNGYTF.

This clone was detected a few times. The rearrangement joins TRBV30 to TRBJ2-2, with D possibly being TRBD1 (6 bases). Germline CDR1 is GTSNPN and CDR2 is SVGIG (reference sequence). The CDR3 is made up of 14 amino acids. V was shortened by 3 bases and J by 1 base, with 9 bases between the two germline ends. As DNA, the CDR3 is TGTGCCTGGAGGATACAGGGGAACACCGGGGAGCTGTTTTTT. Translating gives CAWRIQGNTGELFF. The full variable domain, with the rest looked up from reference TRBV30 and TRBJ2-2, is SQTIHQWPATLVQPVGSPLSLECTVEGTSNPNLYWYRQAAGRGLQLLFYSVGIGQISSEVPQNLSASRPQDRQFILSSKKLLLSDSGFYLCAWRIQGNTGELFFGEGSRLTVL.

This rearrangement joins TRBV28 to TRBJ1-2; D remains unclear. Germline CDR1 and CDR2: MDHEN and SYDVKM. V was shortened by 6 bases and J by 5 bases, with 10 bases between the two germline ends. This CDR3 contains 12 residues. As DNA, the CDR3 is TGTGCCAGCAGCCAGGCAAGGTATGGCTACACCTTC. This gives the protein CASSQARYGYTF.

This clone has a handful of counts. The CDR3 here is CSASKAGEQFF. The CDR3 DNA sequence: TGCAGTGCCTCAAAGGCGGGGGAGCAGTTCTTC. The genes are TRBV20-1 and TRBJ2-1, with D perhaps matching TRBD2 (6 bases). The CDR3 extends over 11 amino acids. The germline V gene has CDR1 DFQATT and CDR2 SNEGSKA (reference sequence). The V end lost 6 bases, the J end lost 10 bases, and 13 bases lay between the germline ends.